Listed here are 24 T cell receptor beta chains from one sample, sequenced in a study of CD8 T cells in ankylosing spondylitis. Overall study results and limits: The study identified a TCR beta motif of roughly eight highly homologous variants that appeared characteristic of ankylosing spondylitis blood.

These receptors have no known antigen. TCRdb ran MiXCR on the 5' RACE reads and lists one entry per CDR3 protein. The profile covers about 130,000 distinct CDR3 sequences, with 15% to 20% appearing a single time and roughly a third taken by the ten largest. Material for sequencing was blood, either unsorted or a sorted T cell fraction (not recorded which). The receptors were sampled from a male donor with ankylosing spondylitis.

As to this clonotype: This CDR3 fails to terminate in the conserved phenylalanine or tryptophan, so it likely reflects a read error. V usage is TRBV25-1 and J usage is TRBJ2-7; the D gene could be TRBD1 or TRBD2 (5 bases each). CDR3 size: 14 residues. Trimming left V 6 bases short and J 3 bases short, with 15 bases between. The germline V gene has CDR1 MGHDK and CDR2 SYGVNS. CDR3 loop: CASSSGTRGYEQYS. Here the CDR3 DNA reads TGTGCCAGCAGCTCAGGGACGAGGGGCTACGAGCAGTACTCC.

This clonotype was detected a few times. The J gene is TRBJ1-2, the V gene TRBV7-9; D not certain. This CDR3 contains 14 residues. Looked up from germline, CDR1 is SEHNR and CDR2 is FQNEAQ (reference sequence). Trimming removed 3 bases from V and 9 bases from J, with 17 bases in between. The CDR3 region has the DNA TGTGCCAGCAGCTTGGGAGAGATCGGCGAGAGCTACACCTTC. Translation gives CASSLGEIGESYTF.

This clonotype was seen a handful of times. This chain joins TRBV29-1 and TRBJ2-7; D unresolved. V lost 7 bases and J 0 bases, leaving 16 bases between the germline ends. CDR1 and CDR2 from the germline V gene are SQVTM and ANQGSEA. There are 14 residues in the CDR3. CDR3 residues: CSAVVPPSSYEQYF. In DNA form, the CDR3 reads TGCAGCGCAGTCGTCCCCCCCAGCTCCTACGAGCAGTACTTC.

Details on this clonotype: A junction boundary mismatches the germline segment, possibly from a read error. Here the CDR3 reads CASTRASETYEQNF. The CDR3 nucleotides are TGTGCCAGCACTAGGGCTAGCGAGACCTACGAGCAGAACTTC. This rearrangement joins TRBV6-1 to TRBJ2-7, with TRBD2 as a possible D gene (6 bases). The CDR3 covers 14 residues. Germline V CDR1 and CDR2: MNHNS, SASEGT.

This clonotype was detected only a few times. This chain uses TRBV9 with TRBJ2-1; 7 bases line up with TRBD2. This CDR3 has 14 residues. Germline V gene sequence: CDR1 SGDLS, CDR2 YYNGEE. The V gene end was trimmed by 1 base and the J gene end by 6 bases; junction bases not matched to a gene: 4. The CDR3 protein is CASSVYGGSNEQFF. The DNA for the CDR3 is TGTGCCAGCAGCGTATACGGCGGGAGCAATGAGCAGTTCTTC.

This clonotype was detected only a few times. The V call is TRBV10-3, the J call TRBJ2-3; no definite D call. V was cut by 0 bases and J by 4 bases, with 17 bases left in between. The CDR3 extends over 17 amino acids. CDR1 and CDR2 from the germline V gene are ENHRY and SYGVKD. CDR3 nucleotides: TGTGCCATCAGTGAGTCGGATACCTTTAAAAGGGCAGATACGCAGTATTTT. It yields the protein CAISESDTFKRADTQYF.

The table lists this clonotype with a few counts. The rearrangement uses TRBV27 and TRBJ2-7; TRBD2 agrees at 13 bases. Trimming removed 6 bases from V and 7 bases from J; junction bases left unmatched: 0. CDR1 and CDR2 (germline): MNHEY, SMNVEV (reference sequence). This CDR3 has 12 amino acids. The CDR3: CASRGLAGEQYF. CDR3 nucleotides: TGTGCCAGCAGGGGACTAGCGGGAGAGCAGTACTTC.

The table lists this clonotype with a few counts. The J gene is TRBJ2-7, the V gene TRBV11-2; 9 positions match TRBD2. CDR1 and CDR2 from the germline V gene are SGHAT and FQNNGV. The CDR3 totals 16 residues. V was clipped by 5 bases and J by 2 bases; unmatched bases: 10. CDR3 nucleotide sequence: TGTGCCAGCAGCCCCCCCCACGCGGGAGGGCCCTACGAGCAGTACTTC. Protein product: CASSPPHAGGPYEQYF.

The CDR3 nucleotides are TGTGCCAGCAGTTTTGGGGGGGCTAGCACAGATACGCAGTATTTT. Amino acids: CASSFGGASTDTQYF. The rearrangement uses TRBV27 and TRBJ2-3; a possible D gene is TRBD2 (7 bases). This CDR3 region has 15 residues. V was shortened by 3 bases and J by 0 bases, with 10 bases between the two germline ends. Germline V gene lookup returns CDR1 MNHEY and CDR2 SMNVEV (reference sequence).

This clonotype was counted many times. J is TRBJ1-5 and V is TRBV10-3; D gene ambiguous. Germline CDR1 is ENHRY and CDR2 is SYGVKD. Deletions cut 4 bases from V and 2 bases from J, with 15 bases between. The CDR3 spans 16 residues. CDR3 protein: CAISVGTSIGNQPQHF. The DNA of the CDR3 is TGTGCCATCAGTGTGGGCACCTCAATTGGCAATCAGCCCCAGCATTTT.

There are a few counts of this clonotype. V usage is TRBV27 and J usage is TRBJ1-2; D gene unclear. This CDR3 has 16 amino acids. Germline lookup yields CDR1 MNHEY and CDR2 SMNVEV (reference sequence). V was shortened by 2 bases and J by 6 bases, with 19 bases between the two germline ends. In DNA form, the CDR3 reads TGTGCCAGCAGTTTAATTTACCGGACGTCCGTTAATGGCTACACCTTC. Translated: CASSLIYRTSVNGYTF.

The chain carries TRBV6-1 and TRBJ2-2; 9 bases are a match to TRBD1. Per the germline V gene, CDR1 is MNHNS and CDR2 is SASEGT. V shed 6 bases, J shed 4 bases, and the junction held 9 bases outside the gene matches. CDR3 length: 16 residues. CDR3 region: CASRHRDRAITGELFF. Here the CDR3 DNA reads TGTGCCAGCAGACACCGGGACAGGGCAATCACCGGGGAGCTGTTTTTT.

CDR3 DNA sequence: TGCGCCAGCAGCCAAGCTTCCAGGGATTACGAGCAGTACTTC. The encoded protein is CASSQASRDYEQYF. The chain couples TRBV4-3 to TRBJ2-7; a weak D match, TRBD1 (5 bases). CDR1 LGHNA and CDR2 YSLEER come from the germline V gene. This CDR3 region has 14 residues. Deletions cut 1 base from V and 4 bases from J, with 11 bases between.

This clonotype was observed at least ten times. The CDR3 region is CSVEGEYYNEQFF. CDR3 DNA sequence: TGCAGCGTTGAAGGGGAGTACTACAATGAGCAGTTCTTC. The chain employs TRBV29-1 and TRBJ2-1; perhaps TRBD2 as D (5 bases). Germline CDR1 SQVTM, CDR2 ANQGSEA. The CDR3 contains 13 residues. V was cut by 1 base and J by 3 bases, with 7 bases left in between.

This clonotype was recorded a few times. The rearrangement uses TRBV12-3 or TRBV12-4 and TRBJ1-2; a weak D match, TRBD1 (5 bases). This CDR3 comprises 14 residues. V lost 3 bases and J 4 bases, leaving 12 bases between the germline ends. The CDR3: CASSLTASGYGYTF. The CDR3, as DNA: TGTGCCAGCAGTTTGACAGCCAGTGGCTATGGCTACACCTTC.

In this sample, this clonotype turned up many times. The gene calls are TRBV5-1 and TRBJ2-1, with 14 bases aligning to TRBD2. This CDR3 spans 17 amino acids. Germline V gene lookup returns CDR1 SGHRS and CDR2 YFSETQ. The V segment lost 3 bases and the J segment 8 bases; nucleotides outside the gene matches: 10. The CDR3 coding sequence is TGCGCCAGCAGCTCCGAGGGTGGGACTAGCGGGAGTTATGAGCAGTTCTTC. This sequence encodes CASSSEGGTSGSYEQFF.

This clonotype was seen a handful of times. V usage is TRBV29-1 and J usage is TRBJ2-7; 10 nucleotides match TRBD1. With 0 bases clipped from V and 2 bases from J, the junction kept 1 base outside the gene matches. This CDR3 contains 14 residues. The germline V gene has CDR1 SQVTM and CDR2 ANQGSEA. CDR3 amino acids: CSVEETGGTYEQYF. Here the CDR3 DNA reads TGCAGCGTTGAAGAGACAGGGGGCACCTACGAGCAGTACTTC.

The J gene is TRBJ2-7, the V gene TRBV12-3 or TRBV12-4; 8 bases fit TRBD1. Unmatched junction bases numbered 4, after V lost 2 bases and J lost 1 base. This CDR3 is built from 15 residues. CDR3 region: CASSLPRTGSYEQYF. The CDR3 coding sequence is TGTGCCAGCAGTTTACCGCGGACAGGGTCCTACGAGCAGTACTTC.

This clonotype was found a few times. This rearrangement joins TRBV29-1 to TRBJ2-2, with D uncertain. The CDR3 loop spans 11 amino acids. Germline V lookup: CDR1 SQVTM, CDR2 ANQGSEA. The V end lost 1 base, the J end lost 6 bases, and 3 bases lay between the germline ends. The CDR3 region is CSVEGAGELFF. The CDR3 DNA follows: TGCAGCGTTGAAGGGGCCGGGGAGCTGTTTTTT.

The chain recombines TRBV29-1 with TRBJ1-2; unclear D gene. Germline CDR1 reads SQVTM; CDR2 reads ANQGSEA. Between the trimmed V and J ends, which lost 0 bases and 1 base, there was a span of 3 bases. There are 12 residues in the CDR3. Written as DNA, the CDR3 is TGCAGCGTTGAAGATCTTAACTATGGCTACACCTTC. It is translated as CSVEDLNYGYTF.

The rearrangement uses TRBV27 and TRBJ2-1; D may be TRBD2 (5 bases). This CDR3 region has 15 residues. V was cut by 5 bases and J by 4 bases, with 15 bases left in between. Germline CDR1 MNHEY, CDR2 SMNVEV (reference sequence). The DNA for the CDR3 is TGTGCCAGCAGTCCCGGGCGGGCTCCTTACAATGAGCAGTTCTTC. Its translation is CASSPGRAPYNEQFF.

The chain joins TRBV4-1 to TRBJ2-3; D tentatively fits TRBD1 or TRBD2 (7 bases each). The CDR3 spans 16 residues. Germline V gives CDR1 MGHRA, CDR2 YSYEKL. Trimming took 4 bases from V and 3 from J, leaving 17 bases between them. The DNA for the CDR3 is TGCGCCAGCAGCCCACCCAGGGAGGGGGCAACAGATACGCAGTATTTT. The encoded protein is CASSPPREGATDTQYF.

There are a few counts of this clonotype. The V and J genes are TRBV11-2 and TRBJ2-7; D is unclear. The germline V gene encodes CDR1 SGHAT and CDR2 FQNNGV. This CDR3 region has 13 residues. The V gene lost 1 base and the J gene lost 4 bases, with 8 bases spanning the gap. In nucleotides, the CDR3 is TGTGCCAGCAGCTTAGCCACTCTTTACGAGCAGTACTTC. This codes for CASSLATLYEQYF. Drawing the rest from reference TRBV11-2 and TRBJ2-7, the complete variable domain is EAGVAQSPRYKIIEKRQSVAFWCNPISGHATLYWYQQILGQGPKLLIQFQNNGVVDDSQLPKDRFSAERLKGVDSTLKIQPAKLEDSAVYLCASSLATLYEQYFGPGTRLTVT.

The DNA of the CDR3 is TGCGCCAGCAGCCAAGGGCCGCAGGGGGTGGTCGGGGAGCTGTTTTTT. Its protein is CASSQGPQGVVGELFF. The chain carries TRBV4-1 and TRBJ2-2, with 7 nucleotides matching TRBD1. V was clipped by 1 base and J by 7 bases; unmatched bases: 9. The germline V gene has CDR1 MGHRA and CDR2 YSYEKL. This CDR3 has 16 residues.